The rows below give T cell receptor beta chains drawn from one sample of a study of Ad26.COV2.S vaccination and SARS-CoV-2 variants. Profiling relied on immunoSEQ multiplex PCR, and the TCRdb table lists in-frame clones only, not all of them. The sample consists of about 350,000 clones, around 89% of them appearing once. Here the sequenced sample was peripheral blood, taken in a trial of Ad26.COV2.S vaccine versus placebo. Receptors originate from a person aged 18-60 years who received the Ad26.COV2.S COVID-19 vaccine or a placebo. CDR3s include the opening cysteine and the closing phenylalanine or tryptophan. The D gene is left open where the match is weak. Rows give clone size only sometimes, using once, few, many, or a class for an expanded clone.

j_gene: TRBJ2-2
abundance: once
d_gene: -
v_gene: TRBV7-3
CDR3nt: TGTGCCAGCAGCCCTTGGGGCGGTGGGGAGCTGTTTTTT
CDR3aa: CASSPWGGGELFF

j_gene: TRBJ2-1
abundance: -
d_gene: -
v_gene: TRBV28
CDR3nt: TGTGCCAGCACTACCTGGTCTGCTCCAGGGGCCAATGAGCAGTTCTTC
CDR3aa: CASTTWSAPGANEQFF

j_gene: TRBJ2-1
abundance: -
d_gene: -
v_gene: TRBV4-2
CDR3nt: TGTGCCAGCAGCCAAGTATCTTCCCGGCCCGATGAGCAGTTCTTC
CDR3aa: CASSQVSSRPDEQFF

j_gene: TRBJ2-7
abundance: -
d_gene: -
v_gene: TRBV7-8
CDR3nt: TGTGCCAGCAGCTTAGCGAAGTGGACTGATCTAAACTACGAGCAGTACTTC
CDR3aa: CASSLAKWTDLNYEQYF

j_gene: TRBJ2-1
abundance: -
d_gene: -
v_gene: TRBV6-6
CDR3nt: TGTGCCAGCAGTTACTCCGGAAATGAGCAGTTCTTC
CDR3aa: CASSYSGNEQFF

j_gene: TRBJ1-1
abundance: -
d_gene: -
v_gene: TRBV3-1/TRBV3-2
CDR3nt: TGTGCCAGCAGCCAAGGGACAACGAACACTGAAGCTTTCTTT
CDR3aa: CASSQGTTNTEAFF

j_gene: TRBJ2-5
abundance: -
d_gene: -
v_gene: TRBV6-2/TRBV6-3
CDR3nt: TGTGCCAGCAGTTACACGTTGGCAGGAGAGACCCAGTACTTC
CDR3aa: CASSYTLAGETQYF

j_gene: TRBJ1-1
abundance: -
d_gene: TRBD1
v_gene: TRBV7-9
CDR3nt: TGTGCCAGCAGACTTCAGGGGGCAGGTAAAGCTTTCTTT
CDR3aa: CASRLQGAGKAFF

j_gene: TRBJ2-1
abundance: -
d_gene: TRBD1
v_gene: TRBV7-9
CDR3nt: TGTGCCAGCAGCTTCCGACCGGGACAGGGGGTTCCGTGGCAGTTCTTC
CDR3aa: CASSFRPGQGVPWQFF

j_gene: TRBJ1-1
abundance: -
d_gene: -
v_gene: TRBV5-4
CDR3nt: TGTGCCAGCAGCGCAGCGGGACGGTTGAACACTGAAGCTTTCTTT
CDR3aa: CASSAAGRLNTEAFF

j_gene: TRBJ2-6
abundance: few
d_gene: -
v_gene: TRBV27
CDR3nt: TGTGCCAGCAGTCAGCGGGCAGGGGCTGGGGCCAACGTCCTGACTTTC
CDR3aa: CASSQRAGAGANVLTF

j_gene: TRBJ1-2
abundance: -
d_gene: TRBD1
v_gene: TRBV9
CDR3nt: TGTGCCAGCAGCGGGAAGGACAGGGGCCGATATGGCTACACCTTC
CDR3aa: CASSGKDRGRYGYTF

j_gene: TRBJ2-3
abundance: -
d_gene: TRBD2
v_gene: TRBV6-2/TRBV6-3
CDR3nt: TGTGCCAGCAGTTATAGCGGGGGCACAGATACGCAGTATTTT
CDR3aa: CASSYSGGTDTQYF

j_gene: TRBJ1-4
abundance: -
d_gene: TRBD1
v_gene: TRBV4-1
CDR3nt: TGCGCCAGCAGCCAGGGTCCCGGGACAGGGGCCGGAAAACTGTTTTTT
CDR3aa: CASSQGPGTGAGKLFF

j_gene: TRBJ2-7
abundance: -
d_gene: -
v_gene: TRBV28
CDR3nt: TGTGCCAGCAGTCCCCAGTACGAGCAGTACTTC
CDR3aa: CASSPQYEQYF